The rows below give T cell receptor beta chains drawn from one sample of a study of blood T cell repertoires in COVID-19. Profiling relied on immunoSEQ multiplex PCR, and the TCRdb table lists in-frame clones only, not all of them. The table shows around 100,000 clones, with about four fifths occurring only once. Sequencing was done on a sample of peripheral blood. The receptors stem from a man older than 75 with COVID-19, enrolled during active disease. Both conserved end residues are part of each CDR3. The D gene is left open where the match is weak. Clone size is shown for a subset of rows, as once, few, many or a class of expanded clone.

size: NA; J: TRBJ1-2; D: TRBD1; V: TRBV13; CDR3: CASTWGTGDGYTF; DNA: TGTGCCAGCACTTGGGGGACAGGGGATGGCTACACCTTC
size: NA; J: TRBJ2-2; D: NA; V: TRBV4-3; CDR3: CASSPDRLVPGELFF; DNA: TGCGCCAGCAGCCCAGACAGACTAGTTCCCGGGGAGCTGTTTTTT
size: NA; J: TRBJ1-5; D: TRBD1; V: TRBV28; CDR3: CASTLRGGQGNLGNQPQHF; DNA: TGTGCCAGCACCCTCCGCGGGGGACAGGGGAATTTAGGCAATCAGCCCCAGCATTTT
size: NA; J: TRBJ2-7; D: NA; V: TRBV25-1; CDR3: CASSEYGASRAQYF; DNA: TGTGCCAGCAGTGAATATGGGGCAAGCAGGGCGCAGTACTTC
size: NA; J: TRBJ1-3; D: NA; V: TRBV4-3; CDR3: CASSQDASSGNTIYF; DNA: TGCGCCAGCAGCCAAGACGCGAGCTCTGGAAACACCATATATTTT
size: NA; J: TRBJ2-7; D: NA; V: TRBV27; CDR3: CASSPLGPMYEQYF; DNA: TGTGCCAGCAGTCCACTGGGCCCTATGTACGAGCAGTACTTC
size: NA; J: TRBJ2-1; D: NA; V: TRBV6-2/TRBV6-3; CDR3: CASSYGGVPYNEQFF; DNA: TGTGCCAGCAGTTACGGCGGGGTACCCTACAATGAGCAGTTCTTC
size: NA; J: TRBJ1-3; D: NA; V: TRBV5-1; CDR3: CASSLGATGNTIYF; DNA: TGCGCCAGCAGCTTAGGGGCAACGGGAAACACCATATATTTT
size: NA; J: TRBJ1-2; D: TRBD1; V: TRBV19; CDR3: CASSRETGVAYGYTF; DNA: TGTGCCAGTAGCCGTGAAACAGGGGTAGCCTATGGCTACACCTTC
size: few; J: TRBJ1-5; D: TRBD1; V: TRBV6-5; CDR3: CASSSRTGPQPQHF; DNA: TGTGCCAGCAGTTCTAGGACAGGGCCTCAGCCCCAGCATTTT
size: NA; J: TRBJ1-5; D: TRBD1; V: TRBV19; CDR3: CASSNRDSLYQPQHF; DNA: TGTGCCAGTAGTAACCGGGACAGCTTGTATCAGCCCCAGCATTTT
size: NA; J: TRBJ1-2; D: NA; V: TRBV6-5; CDR3: CASSYWEGRTYGYTF; DNA: TGTGCCAGCAGTTATTGGGAGGGGAGGACCTATGGCTACACCTTC
size: NA; J: TRBJ1-3; D: NA; V: TRBV4-3; CDR3: CASSPTAGNTIYF; DNA: TGCGCCAGCAGCCCGACAGCTGGAAACACCATATATTTT
size: NA; J: TRBJ1-5; D: TRBD1; V: TRBV5-1; CDR3: CASSPGTANQPQHF; DNA: TGCGCCAGCAGCCCGGGGACAGCCAATCAGCCCCAGCATTTT
size: NA; J: TRBJ1-1; D: NA; V: TRBV24-1; CDR3: CATSDRGNREVAFF; DNA: TGTGCCACCAGTGACCGGGGCAACAGGGAAGTGGCTTTCTTT
size: NA; J: TRBJ2-3; D: TRBD2; V: TRBV2; CDR3: CASSWAGGPPDTQYF; DNA: TGTGCCAGCAGTTGGGCGGGAGGGCCTCCGGATACGCAGTATTTT
size: NA; J: TRBJ1-2; D: NA; V: TRBV6-5; CDR3: CASSYFQRTDYGYTF; DNA: TGTGCCAGCAGTTACTTCCAGCGCACGGACTATGGCTACACCTTC
size: NA; J: TRBJ2-1; D: TRBD1; V: TRBV6-2/TRBV6-3; CDR3: CASSWVGQGVNEQFF; DNA: TGTGCCAGCAGTTGGGTGGGACAGGGTGTCAATGAGCAGTTCTTC
size: NA; J: TRBJ2-5; D: NA; V: TRBV7-3; CDR3: CASSLGGALPETQYF; DNA: TGTGCCAGCAGCTTAGGGGGGGCCCTCCCAGAGACCCAGTACTTC
size: NA; J: TRBJ1-6; D: TRBD1; V: TRBV5-4; CDR3: CASSITPTGGDSPLHF; DNA: TGTGCCAGCAGCATAACCCCGACAGGGGGTGATTCACCCCTCCACTTT
size: once; J: TRBJ1-5; D: NA; V: TRBV15; CDR3: CATSRLTSRRDQPQHF; DNA: TGTGCCACCAGCAGATTAACCTCAAGGAGAGATCAGCCCCAGCATTTT
size: NA; J: TRBJ2-7; D: TRBD1; V: TRBV11-3; CDR3: CASSSSGQGASYEQYF; DNA: TGTGCCAGCAGCTCCTCGGGACAGGGGGCCTCCTACGAGCAGTACTTC
size: NA; J: TRBJ2-1; D: NA; V: TRBV7-2; CDR3: CASSSGGRGFIDEQFF; DNA: TGTGCCAGCAGCTCCGGGGGGCGCGGGTTTATCGATGAGCAGTTCTTC
size: NA; J: TRBJ2-2; D: TRBD2; V: TRBV10-1; CDR3: CASTGTSGDSNTGELFF; DNA: TGCGCCAGCACCGGGACTAGCGGGGATTCGAACACCGGGGAGCTGTTTTTT
size: NA; J: TRBJ1-1; D: NA; V: TRBV6-2/TRBV6-3; CDR3: CASSLRGAGDTEAFF; DNA: TGTGCCAGCAGCCTCCGGGGCGCAGGGGACACTGAAGCTTTCTTT
size: once; J: TRBJ1-2; D: TRBD1; V: TRBV30; CDR3: CAGGTGVDYGYTF; DNA: TGTGCCGGAGGGACAGGGGTCGACTATGGCTACACCTTC
size: NA; J: TRBJ1-5; D: NA; V: TRBV28; CDR3: CASKRRDNQPQHF; DNA: TGTGCCAGTAAGCGGAGAGACAATCAGCCCCAGCATTTT
size: once; J: TRBJ2-3; D: TRBD2; V: TRBV3-1/TRBV3-2; CDR3: CASSRTSGRVGTDTQYF; DNA: TGTGCCAGCAGCCGGACTAGCGGGAGGGTGGGGACAGATACGCAGTATTTT
size: NA; J: TRBJ2-3; D: NA; V: TRBV6-5; CDR3: CASSPVADTQYF; DNA: TGTGCCAGCAGTCCGGTAGCAGATACGCAGTATTTT
size: NA; J: TRBJ2-3; D: NA; V: TRBV2; CDR3: CASSERGVGTDTQYF; DNA: TGTGCCAGCAGTGAAAGGGGTGTCGGCACAGATACGCAGTATTTT
size: NA; J: TRBJ1-5; D: TRBD1; V: TRBV28; CDR3: CASRTDRAPNQPQHF; DNA: TGTGCCAGCAGGACCGACAGGGCACCGAATCAGCCCCAGCATTTT
size: NA; J: TRBJ1-6; D: NA; V: TRBV6-5; CDR3: CASSTESSYNSPLHF; DNA: TGTGCCAGCAGTACAGAAAGCTCCTATAATTCACCCCTCCACTTT
size: NA; J: TRBJ1-2; D: NA; V: TRBV5-1; CDR3: CASSLGQDNYGYTF; DNA: TGCGCCAGCAGCTTGGGACAGGATAACTATGGCTACACCTTC
size: NA; J: TRBJ2-7; D: TRBD2; V: TRBV4-1; CDR3: CASSQELAGVGEQYF; DNA: TGCGCCAGCAGCCAAGAATTGGCGGGAGTGGGCGAGCAGTACTTC
size: NA; J: TRBJ1-2; D: TRBD1; V: TRBV15; CDR3: CATSRGTGNLYGYTF; DNA: TGTGCCACCAGCAGAGGGACAGGAAATTTGTATGGCTACACCTTC
size: NA; J: TRBJ1-1; D: TRBD1; V: TRBV10-2; CDR3: CASTPDRDNTEAFF; DNA: TGCGCCAGCACTCCAGACAGGGATAACACTGAAGCTTTCTTT
size: NA; J: TRBJ2-1; D: NA; V: TRBV19; CDR3: CASSSIGVNEQFF; DNA: TGTGCCAGTAGTAGTATCGGGGTCAATGAGCAGTTCTTC
size: NA; J: TRBJ2-3; D: NA; V: TRBV9; CDR3: CASSVGLATDTQYF; DNA: TGTGCCAGCAGCGTAGGTTTAGCGACAGATACGCAGTATTTT
size: NA; J: TRBJ2-5; D: TRBD2; V: TRBV2; CDR3: CASSDAAGGPQETQYF; DNA: TGTGCCAGCAGTGATGCCGCGGGAGGTCCCCAAGAGACCCAGTACTTC
size: NA; J: TRBJ1-1; D: TRBD1; V: TRBV7-2; CDR3: CASSLLGPFQRTGRKAFF; DNA: TGTGCCAGCAGCTTATTGGGCCCCTTCCAACGGACAGGGAGAAAGGCTTTCTTT